The sequence of this TCR beta chain was determined in a study of neurological immune-mediated disorders (dated by TCRdb to the late 2010s). At the level of the whole study: Among the approximately 34 multiple sclerosis patients, relapsing-remitting MS was present in some 31 and secondary progressive MS was present in 3. Peripheral blood TCR-beta repertoires from patients with HTLV-I-associated myelopathy (HAM/TSP), patients with multiple sclerosis, and healthy controls were compared in the study using UMI-based sequencing. The approximately 100 TCR-beta libraries included longitudinal samples, technical triplicates and paired sorted CD4+ and CD8+ T-cell subsets alongside PBMC samples. Of the approximately 70 subjects in the cohort, about 15 were HAM/TSP patients, about 35 were multiple sclerosis patients, and about 20 were healthy controls. Study-level results and caveats: Across subjects, expanded clones never shared an identical CDR3 amino acid sequence, which suggests that the TCR-beta repertoires in every group were private. Phylogenetic analysis grouped repertoires from 18 of 34 MS patients into a cluster of related CDR3 sequences, suggesting a possible repertoire-level signature. TCR clonal expansion was greatest in HAM/TSP patients and smallest in MS patients, who ranked below even healthy controls. The MS cluster was not associated with any clinical or MRI features, and the authors stated that larger cohorts are needed.

cDNA was synthesized by template-switch 5'RACE using a primer with a 10-nucleotide random unique molecular identifier that tagged each TCR transcript. Every sequencing run covered 15-18 subjects and yielded more than 180 million TCR-beta sequences. The RNeasy kit was used to extract total RNA. The KAPA Real-time Library Amplification kit was used to amplify TCR-beta VDJ regions with primers targeting the TCR constant region and the 5'RACE anchor. Sample indexes and Illumina adaptors were added in a first PCR, and a second PCR then increased library yield. After Ampure bead purification, the roughly 650 bp TCR product was size-selected on a 2% E-gel SizeSelection system. Library quality was checked on a Bioanalyzer, concentration was measured with Qubit, and libraries were quantified with the Kapa Library Quantification kit before pooling. An Illumina HiSeq 2500 was used to sequence the libraries paired-end at 2 x 150 bp. To increase sequence diversity, about 25-31% phiX was spiked into each library pool. The authors' analysis ran thus. Quality-filtered reads were processed with the UMI-based MiGEC pipeline, and over 85% of raw TCR sequences were removed by the MiGEC pipeline during error correction. IMGT germline references were used for aligning VDJ genes, and each clonotype was defined as a unique CDR3 amino acid sequence together with its V-J genes. Clonal expansion, Shannon diversity and CDR3 relatedness (CalcPairwiseDistances, ClusterSamples) were evaluated with VDJtools, and phylogenetic trees were built with CLCbio workbench. A clone was classed as expanded if it had 8 or more unique UMIs, a cutoff based on coefficient-of-variation modelling across technical triplicates. TCRdb cleaned the public reads at Q25 with fastp, built clones with MiXCR and kept in-frame beta chains. Duplicate CDR3 protein sequences are folded into a single record with the most common DNA and genes. The V and J calls come from TCRdb's annotation, not from the publication. This sample lists 45,000 to 50,000 distinct CDR3 sequences; 4% to 5.5% were detected once. The top ten hold under 6.5% of the sample.

Unsorted PBMC libraries were generated from 2 million PBMCs stored in RNAlater at -80 °C until RNA extraction. The multiple sclerosis patients were enrolled in a US clinical protocol that evaluated disease progression with magnetic resonance imaging. Peripheral blood underwent Ficoll-Hypaque density gradient centrifugation to isolate PBMCs, which were then cryopreserved in liquid nitrogen. V lost 3 bases and J lost 0 bases; the stretch between them is 12 bases long. Inclusive of the bounding cysteine and phenylalanine, the CDR3 is 16 residues long. Solely the CDR3 DNA is kept, with 48 bases framed from the first base. The germline V gene sets CDR1 to SQVTM and CDR2 to ANQGSEA. Ten or more counts support this clonotype. Its specific antigen is unknown. No per-base quality is available; no much larger clone lies one base away.

The sample taken for sequencing was PBMCs. The TCR was taken from a woman aged 60-75 years with multiple sclerosis. The chain couples TRBV29-1 to TRBJ2-6; D gene: possibly TRBD1, on 5 matching bases. The sequence in DNA is TGCAGCGTTGACCTACAGGAAAGCTCTGGGGCCAACGTCCTGACTTTC. Translated, this is CSVDLQESSGANVLTF.